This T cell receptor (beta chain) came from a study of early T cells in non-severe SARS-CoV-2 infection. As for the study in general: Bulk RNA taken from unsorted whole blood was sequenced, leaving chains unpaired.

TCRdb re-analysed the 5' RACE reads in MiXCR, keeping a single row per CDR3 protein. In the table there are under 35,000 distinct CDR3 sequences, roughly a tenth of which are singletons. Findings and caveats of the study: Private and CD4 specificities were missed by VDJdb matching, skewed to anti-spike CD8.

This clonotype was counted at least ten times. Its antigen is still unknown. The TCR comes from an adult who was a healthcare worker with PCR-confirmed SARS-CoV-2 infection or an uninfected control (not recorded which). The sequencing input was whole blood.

CDR3 residues: CASSKELQGPNSYEQYF. Written as DNA, the CDR3 is TGTGCCAGCAGCAAAGAGCTCCAGGGACCTAACTCCTACGAGCAGTACTTC. The V gene is TRBV21-1, the J gene TRBJ2-7; the listed D gene, TRBD1, was not tested against the DNA. TRBV21-1 has pseudogene status. This CDR3 has 17 residues.